The rows below give T cell receptor beta chains drawn from one sample of a study of cytomegalovirus exposure and HLA in healthy donors. Sequenced by immunoSEQ multiplex PCR; TCRdb stores in-frame clones only, minus some. The table shows some 130,000 clones, with approximately 80% occurring only once. Sequenced input: PBMCs. The source is a male donor in good health and CMV-seropositive. Both conserved end residues are part of each CDR3.

v_gene	j_gene	CDR3aa
TRBV28	TRBJ2-1	CASSSPGGGVDAEQFF
TRBV6-5	TRBJ1-1	CASSATERNTEAFF
TRBV18	TRBJ2-2	CASSPLASNTGELFF
TRBV28	TRBJ2-2	CASRPGTTNTGELFF
TRBV18	TRBJ2-5	CASSPTGTGGETQYF
TRBV15	TRBJ2-7	CARKVRNYEQYF
TRBV28	TRBJ2-7	CASSPPGEFNEQYF
TRBV2	TRBJ1-4	CASKKGGQAYEKLFF
TRBV28	TRBJ2-6	CASSLQGAGANVLTF
TRBV6-1	TRBJ2-1	CASSEQGGVYEQFF
TRBV28	TRBJ1-4	CASSRTGATNEKLFF
TRBV5-1	TRBJ2-5	CASSPLAGEETQYF
TRBV11-2	TRBJ2-5	CASSSGVETQYF
TRBV10-3	TRBJ2-2	CAISELGLAGANTGELFF
TRBV5-5	TRBJ1-3	CASSKGTVLSGNTIYF